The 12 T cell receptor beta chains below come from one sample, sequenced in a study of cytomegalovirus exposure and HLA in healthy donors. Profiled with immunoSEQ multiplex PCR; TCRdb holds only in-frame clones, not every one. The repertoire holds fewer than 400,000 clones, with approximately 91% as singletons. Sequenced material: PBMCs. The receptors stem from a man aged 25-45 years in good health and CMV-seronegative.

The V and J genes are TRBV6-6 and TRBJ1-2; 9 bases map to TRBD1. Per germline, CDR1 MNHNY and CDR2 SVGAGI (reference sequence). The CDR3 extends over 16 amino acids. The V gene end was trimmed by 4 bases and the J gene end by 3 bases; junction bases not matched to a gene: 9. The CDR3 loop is CASSSSWTGADYGYTF. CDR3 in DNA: TGTGCCAGCAGTTCTTCATGGACAGGGGCCGACTATGGCTACACCTTC.

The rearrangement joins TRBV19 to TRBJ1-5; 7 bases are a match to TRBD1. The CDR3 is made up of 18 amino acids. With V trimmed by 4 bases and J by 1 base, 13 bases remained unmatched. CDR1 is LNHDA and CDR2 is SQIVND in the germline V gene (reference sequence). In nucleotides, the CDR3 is TGTGCCAGTAGTAAACCGGGACAGATAATGCGGAGCAATCAGCCCCAGCATTTT. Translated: CASSKPGQIMRSNQPQHF.

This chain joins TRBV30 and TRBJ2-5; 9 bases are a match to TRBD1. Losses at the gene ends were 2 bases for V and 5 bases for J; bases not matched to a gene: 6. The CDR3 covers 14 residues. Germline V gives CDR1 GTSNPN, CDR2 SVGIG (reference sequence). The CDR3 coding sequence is TGTGCCTGGAGTACAGGGGGCGCGGGGGAGACCCAGTACTTC. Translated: CAWSTGGAGETQYF.

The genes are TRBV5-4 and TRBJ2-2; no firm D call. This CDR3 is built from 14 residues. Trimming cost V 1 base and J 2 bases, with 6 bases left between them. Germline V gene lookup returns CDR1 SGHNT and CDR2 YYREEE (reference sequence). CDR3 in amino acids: CASSLWANTGELFF. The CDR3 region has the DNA TGTGCCAGCAGCTTGTGGGCAAACACCGGGGAGCTGTTTTTT. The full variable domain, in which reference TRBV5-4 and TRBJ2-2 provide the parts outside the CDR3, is ETGVTQSPTHLIKTRGQQVTLRCSSQSGHNTVSWYQQALGQGPQFIFQYYREEENGRGNFPPRFSGLQFPNYSSELNVNALELDDSALYLCASSLWANTGELFFGEGSRLTVL.

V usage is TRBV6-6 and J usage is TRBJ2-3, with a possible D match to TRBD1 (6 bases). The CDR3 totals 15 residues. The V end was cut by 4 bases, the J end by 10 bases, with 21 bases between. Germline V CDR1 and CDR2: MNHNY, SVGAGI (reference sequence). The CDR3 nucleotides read TGTGCCAGCAGTTTCCAACAGGGAAACTTGTGGGCGCAGTATTTT. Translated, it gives CASSFQQGNLWAQYF.

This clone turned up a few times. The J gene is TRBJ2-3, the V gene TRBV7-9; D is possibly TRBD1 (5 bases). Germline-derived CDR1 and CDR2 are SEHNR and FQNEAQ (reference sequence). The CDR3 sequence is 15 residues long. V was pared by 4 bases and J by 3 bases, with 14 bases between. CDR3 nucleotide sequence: TGTGCCAGCAGCTCCCTGTCTCAGGGAACAGATACGCAGTATTTT. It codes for CASSSLSQGTDTQYF.

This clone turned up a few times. The CDR3 protein is CASRTQGTGELFF. CDR3 nucleotide sequence: TGTGCCAGCAGGACACAGGGAACCGGGGAGCTGTTTTTT. The chain links TRBV2 to TRBJ2-2, with D perhaps matching TRBD1 (6 bases). This CDR3 comprises 13 residues. The V and J ends lost 6 bases and 5 bases respectively, with 10 bases between them. From germline, CDR1 is SNHLY and CDR2 FYNNEI.

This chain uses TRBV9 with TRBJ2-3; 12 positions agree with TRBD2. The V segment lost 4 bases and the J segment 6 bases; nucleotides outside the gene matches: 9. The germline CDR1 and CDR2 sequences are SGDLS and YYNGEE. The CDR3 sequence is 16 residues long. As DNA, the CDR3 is TGTGCCAGCAGCCTAGGACTAGCGGGGCTCGGGGATACGCAGTATTTT. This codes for CASSLGLAGLGDTQYF.

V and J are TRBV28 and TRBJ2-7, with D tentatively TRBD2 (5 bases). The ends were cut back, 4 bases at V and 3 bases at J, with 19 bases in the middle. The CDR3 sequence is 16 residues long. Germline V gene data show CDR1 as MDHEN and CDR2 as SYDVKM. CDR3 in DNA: TGTGCCAGCAGTTCCCACGGGGAGTCGGGCCTCTACGAGCAGTACTTC. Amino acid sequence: CASSSHGESGLYEQYF.

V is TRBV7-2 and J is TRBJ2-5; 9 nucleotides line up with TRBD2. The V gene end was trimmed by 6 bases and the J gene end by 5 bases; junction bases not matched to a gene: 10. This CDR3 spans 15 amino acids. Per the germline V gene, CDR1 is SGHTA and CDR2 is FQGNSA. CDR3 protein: CASRDSGLALETQYF. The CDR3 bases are TGTGCCAGCAGGGACTCAGGACTAGCGCTGGAGACCCAGTACTTC.

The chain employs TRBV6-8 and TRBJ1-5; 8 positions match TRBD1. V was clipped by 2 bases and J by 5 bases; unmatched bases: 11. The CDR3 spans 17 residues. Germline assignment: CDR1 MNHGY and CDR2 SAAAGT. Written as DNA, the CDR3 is TGTGCCAGCAGTTACAAGACAGGGGCTTGGGAAGATCAGCCCCAGCATTTT. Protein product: CASSYKTGAWEDQPQHF.

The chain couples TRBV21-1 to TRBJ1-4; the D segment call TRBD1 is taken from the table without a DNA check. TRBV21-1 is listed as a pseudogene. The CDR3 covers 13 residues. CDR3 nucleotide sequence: TGTGCCAGCAGCATCTACAGTTATGAAAAACTGTTTTTT. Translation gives CASSIYSYEKLFF.